This is a list of T cell receptor beta chains from one sample in a study of a mutant IDH1 vaccine in newly diagnosed glioma. The table came from immunoSEQ multiplex PCR; TCRdb's copy has only in-frame clones and leaves some out. The repertoire holds about 56,000 clones, with less than 90% as singletons. Their antigens are not known. Sequences were derived from PBMCs, sampled from a glioma patient whose treatment included an IDH1 peptide vaccine. The source of these receptors is a woman between 50 and 59 years old with glioma. Each CDR3 is given with its conserved first and last residue. D genes are given only for firm matches. Clone size is shown for a subset of rows, as once, few, many or a class of expanded clone.

clone size	J gene	V gene	D gene	CDR3 protein	CDR3 DNA
.	TRBJ2-3	TRBV5-1	.	CASSLFEPSTDTQYF	TGCGCCAGCAGCTTGTTTGAACCTAGCACAGATACGCAGTATTTT
.	TRBJ2-1	TRBV18	.	CASSPLGQEQFF	TGTGCCAGCTCACCGTTAGGACAAGAGCAGTTCTTC
.	TRBJ1-1	TRBV6-5	.	CASSYTGGQANTEAFF	TGTGCCAGCAGTTACACGGGGGGGCAGGCGAACACTGAAGCTTTCTTT
.	TRBJ2-3	TRBV7-8	.	CASSLALNTDTQYF	TGTGCCAGCAGCTTAGCCCTAAACACAGATACGCAGTATTTT
.	TRBJ1-4	TRBV5-1	.	CASRSQAGNEKLFF	TGCGCCAGCAGGAGCCAGGCTGGTAATGAAAAACTGTTTTTT
.	TRBJ2-7	TRBV4-3	.	CASSQRRGSYEQYF	TGCGCCAGCAGCCAAAGACGGGGCAGCTACGAGCAGTACTTC
few	TRBJ2-1	TRBV4-1	TRBD2	CASVKSLAGIYEQFF	TGCGCCAGCGTGAAGAGCCTAGCGGGGATATATGAGCAGTTCTTC
.	TRBJ2-7	TRBV6-5	TRBD1	CASSYSSAGGAGEQYF	TGTGCCAGCAGTTACTCGAGTGCAGGGGGCGCGGGGGAGCAGTACTTC
.	TRBJ1-5	TRBV27	TRBD1	CASSLGTGVKPQHF	TGTGCCAGCAGTTTAGGGACAGGGGTTAAGCCCCAGCATTTT
.	TRBJ1-4	TRBV25-1	.	CASSPTVPNEKLFF	TGTGCCAGCAGTCCGACGGTTCCTAATGAAAAACTGTTTTTT
.	TRBJ2-6	TRBV9	.	CASSVAGGRSGANVLTF	TGTGCCAGCAGCGTAGCTGGGGGCCGCTCTGGGGCCAACGTCCTGACTTTC
.	TRBJ1-5	TRBV2	.	CASRNQANQPQHF	TGTGCCAGCAGGAATCAGGCTAATCAGCCCCAGCATTTT
.	TRBJ2-7	TRBV5-8	TRBD1	CASSLPGQGDYEQYF	TGTGCCAGCAGCTTGCCGGGACAGGGGGACTACGAGCAGTACTTC
.	TRBJ2-7	TRBV7-9	.	CASSQVGVYEQYF	TGTGCCAGCAGCCAGGTGGGGGTCTACGAGCAGTACTTC
.	TRBJ2-2	TRBV5-1	TRBD2	CASSLSLAGLTGELFF	TGCGCCAGCAGCTTGTCCCTAGCGGGGCTTACCGGGGAGCTGTTTTTT
.	TRBJ2-7	TRBV10-2	TRBD2	CASSEEVRGGRDEQYF	TGCGCCAGCAGTGAGGAGGTGCGGGGGGGCCGTGACGAGCAGTACTTC
.	TRBJ2-3	TRBV5-6	TRBD2	CASSSLGGNDTDTQYF	TGTGCCAGCAGCTCCCTCGGGGGGAACGACACAGATACGCAGTATTTT
once	TRBJ1-6	TRBV18	.	CASSPQRLGYYNSPLHF	TGTGCCAGCTCACCCCAAAGGCTGGGCTACTATAATTCACCCCTCCACTTT